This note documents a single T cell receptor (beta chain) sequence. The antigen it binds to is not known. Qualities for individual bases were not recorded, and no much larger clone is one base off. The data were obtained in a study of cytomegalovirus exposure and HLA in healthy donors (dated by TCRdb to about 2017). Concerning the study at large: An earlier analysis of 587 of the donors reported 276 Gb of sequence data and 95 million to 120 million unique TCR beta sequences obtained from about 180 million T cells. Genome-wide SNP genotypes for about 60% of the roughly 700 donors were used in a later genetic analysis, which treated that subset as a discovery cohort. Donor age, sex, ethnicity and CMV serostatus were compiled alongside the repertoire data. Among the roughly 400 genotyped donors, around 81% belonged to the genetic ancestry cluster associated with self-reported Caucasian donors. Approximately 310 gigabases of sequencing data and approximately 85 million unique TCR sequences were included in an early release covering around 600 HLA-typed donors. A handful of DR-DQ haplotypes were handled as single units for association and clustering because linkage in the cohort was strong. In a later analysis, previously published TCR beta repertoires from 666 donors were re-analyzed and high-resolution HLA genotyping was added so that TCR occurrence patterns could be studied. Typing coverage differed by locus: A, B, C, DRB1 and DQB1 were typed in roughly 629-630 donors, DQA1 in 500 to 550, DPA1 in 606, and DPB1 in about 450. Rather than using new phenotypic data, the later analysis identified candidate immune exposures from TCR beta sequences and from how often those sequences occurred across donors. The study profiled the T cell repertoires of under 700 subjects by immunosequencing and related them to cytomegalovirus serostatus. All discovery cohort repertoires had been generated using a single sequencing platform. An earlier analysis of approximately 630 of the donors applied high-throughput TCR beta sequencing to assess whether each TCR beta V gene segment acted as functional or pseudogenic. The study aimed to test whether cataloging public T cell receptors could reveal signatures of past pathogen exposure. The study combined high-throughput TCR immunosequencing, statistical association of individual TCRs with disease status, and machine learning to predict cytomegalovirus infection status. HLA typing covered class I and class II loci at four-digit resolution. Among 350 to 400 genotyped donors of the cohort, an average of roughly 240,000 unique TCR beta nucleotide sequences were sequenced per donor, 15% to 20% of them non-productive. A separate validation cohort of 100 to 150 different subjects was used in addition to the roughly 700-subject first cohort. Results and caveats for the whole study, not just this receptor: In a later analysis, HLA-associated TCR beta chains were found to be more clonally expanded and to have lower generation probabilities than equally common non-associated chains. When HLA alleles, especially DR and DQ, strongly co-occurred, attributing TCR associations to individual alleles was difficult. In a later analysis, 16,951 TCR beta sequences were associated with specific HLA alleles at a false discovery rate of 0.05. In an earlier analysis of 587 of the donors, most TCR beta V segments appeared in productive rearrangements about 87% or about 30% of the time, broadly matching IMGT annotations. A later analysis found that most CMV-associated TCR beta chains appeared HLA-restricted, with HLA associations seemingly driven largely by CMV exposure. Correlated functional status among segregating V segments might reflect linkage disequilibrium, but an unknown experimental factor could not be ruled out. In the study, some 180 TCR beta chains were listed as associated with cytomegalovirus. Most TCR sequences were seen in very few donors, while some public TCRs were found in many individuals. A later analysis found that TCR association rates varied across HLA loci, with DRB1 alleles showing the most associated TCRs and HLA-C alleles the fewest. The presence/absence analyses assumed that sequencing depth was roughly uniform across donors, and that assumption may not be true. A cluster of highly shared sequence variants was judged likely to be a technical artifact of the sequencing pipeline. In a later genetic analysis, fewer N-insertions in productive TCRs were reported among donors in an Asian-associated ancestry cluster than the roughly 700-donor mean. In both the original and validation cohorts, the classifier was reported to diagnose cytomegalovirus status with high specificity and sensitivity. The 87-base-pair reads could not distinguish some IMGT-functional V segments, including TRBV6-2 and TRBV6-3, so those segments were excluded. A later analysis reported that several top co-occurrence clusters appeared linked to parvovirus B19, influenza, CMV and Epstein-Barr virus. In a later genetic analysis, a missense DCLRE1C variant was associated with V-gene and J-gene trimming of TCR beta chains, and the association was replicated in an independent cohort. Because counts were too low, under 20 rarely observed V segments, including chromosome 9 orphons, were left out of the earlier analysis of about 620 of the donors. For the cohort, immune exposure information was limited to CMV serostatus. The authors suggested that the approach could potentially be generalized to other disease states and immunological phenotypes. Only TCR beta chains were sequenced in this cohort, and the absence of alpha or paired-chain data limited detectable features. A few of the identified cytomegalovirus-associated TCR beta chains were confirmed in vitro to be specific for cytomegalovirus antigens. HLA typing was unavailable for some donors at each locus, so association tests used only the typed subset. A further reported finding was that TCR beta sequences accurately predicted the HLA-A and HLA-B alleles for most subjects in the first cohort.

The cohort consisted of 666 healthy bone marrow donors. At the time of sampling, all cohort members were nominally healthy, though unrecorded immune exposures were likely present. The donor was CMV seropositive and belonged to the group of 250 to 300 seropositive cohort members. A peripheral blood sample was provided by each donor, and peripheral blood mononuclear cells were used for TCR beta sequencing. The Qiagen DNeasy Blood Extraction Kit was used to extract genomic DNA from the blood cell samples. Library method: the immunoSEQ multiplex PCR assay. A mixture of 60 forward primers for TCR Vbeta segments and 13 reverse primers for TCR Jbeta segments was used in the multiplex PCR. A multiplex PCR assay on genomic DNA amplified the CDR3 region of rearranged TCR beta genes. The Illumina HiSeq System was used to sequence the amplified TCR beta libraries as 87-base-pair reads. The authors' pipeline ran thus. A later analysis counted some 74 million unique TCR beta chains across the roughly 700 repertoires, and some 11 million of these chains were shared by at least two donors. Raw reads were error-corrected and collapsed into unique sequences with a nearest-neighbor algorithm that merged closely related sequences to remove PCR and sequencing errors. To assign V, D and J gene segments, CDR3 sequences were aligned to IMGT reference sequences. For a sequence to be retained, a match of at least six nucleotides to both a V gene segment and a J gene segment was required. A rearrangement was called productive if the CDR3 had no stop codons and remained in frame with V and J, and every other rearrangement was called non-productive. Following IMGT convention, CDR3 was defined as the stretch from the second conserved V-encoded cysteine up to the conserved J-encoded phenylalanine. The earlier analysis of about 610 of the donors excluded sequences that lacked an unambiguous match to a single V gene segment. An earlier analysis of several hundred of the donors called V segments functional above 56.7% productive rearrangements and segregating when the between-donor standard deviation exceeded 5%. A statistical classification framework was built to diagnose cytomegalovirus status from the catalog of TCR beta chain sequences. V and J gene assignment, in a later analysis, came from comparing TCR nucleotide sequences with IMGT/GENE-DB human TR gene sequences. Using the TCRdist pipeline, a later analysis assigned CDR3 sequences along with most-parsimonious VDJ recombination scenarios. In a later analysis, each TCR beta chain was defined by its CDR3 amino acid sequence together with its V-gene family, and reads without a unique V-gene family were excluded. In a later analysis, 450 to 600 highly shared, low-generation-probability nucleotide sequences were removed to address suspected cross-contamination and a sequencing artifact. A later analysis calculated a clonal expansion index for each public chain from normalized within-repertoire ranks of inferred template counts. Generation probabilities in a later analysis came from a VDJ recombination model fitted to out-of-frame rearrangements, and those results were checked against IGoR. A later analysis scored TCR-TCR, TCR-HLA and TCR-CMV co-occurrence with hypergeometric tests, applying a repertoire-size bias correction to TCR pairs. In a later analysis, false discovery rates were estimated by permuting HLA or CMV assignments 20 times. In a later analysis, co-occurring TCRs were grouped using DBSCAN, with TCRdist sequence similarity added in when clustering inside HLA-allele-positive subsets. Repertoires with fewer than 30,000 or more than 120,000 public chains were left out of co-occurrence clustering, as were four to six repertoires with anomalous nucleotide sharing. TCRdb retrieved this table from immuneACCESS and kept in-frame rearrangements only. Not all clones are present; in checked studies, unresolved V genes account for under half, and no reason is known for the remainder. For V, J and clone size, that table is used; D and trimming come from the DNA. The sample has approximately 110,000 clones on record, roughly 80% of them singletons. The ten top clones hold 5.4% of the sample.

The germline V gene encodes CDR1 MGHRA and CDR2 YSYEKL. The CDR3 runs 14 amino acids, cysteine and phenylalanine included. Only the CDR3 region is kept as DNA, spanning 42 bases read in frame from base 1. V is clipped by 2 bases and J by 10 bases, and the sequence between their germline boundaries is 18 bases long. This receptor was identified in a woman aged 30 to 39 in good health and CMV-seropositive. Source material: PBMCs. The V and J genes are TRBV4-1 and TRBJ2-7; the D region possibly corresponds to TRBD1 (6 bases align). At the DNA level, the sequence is TGCGCCAGCAGCCAATTAGGGTTCAGGGACAACCAGTACTTC. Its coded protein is CASSQLGFRDNQYF.